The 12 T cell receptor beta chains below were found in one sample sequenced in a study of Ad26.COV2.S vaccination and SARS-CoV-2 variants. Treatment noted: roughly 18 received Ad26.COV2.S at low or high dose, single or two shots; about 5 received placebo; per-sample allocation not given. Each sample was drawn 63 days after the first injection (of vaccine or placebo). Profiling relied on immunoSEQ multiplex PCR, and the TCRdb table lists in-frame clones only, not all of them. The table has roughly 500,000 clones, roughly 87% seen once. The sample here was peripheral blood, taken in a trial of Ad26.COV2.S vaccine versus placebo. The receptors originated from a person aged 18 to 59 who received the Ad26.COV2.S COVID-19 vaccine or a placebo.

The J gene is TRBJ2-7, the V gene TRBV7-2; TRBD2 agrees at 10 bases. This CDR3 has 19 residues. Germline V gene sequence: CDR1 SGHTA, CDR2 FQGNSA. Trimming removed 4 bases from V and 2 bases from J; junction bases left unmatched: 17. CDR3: CASSYDTWVAGGTPYEQYF. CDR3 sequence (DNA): TGTGCCAGCAGCTATGATACTTGGGTAGCGGGAGGTACCCCCTACGAGCAGTACTTC.

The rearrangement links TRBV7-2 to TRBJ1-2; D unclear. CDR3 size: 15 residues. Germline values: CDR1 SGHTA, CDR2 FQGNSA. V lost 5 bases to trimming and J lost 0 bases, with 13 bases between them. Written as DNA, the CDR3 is TGTGCCAGCAGCCTCGGGTCGGACTCTAACTATGGCTACACCTTC. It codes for CASSLGSDSNYGYTF.

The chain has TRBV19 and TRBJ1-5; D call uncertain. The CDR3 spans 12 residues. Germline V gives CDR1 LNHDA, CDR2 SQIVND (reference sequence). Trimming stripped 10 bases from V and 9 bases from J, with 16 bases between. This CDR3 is CATGNRARPQHF. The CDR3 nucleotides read TGTGCCACCGGGAATCGGGCGAGGCCCCAGCATTTT. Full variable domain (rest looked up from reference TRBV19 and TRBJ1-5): DGGITQSPKYLFRKEGQNVTLSCEQNLNHDAMYWYRQDPGQGLRLIYYSQIVNDFQKGDIAEGYSVSREKKESFPLTVTSAQKNPTAFYLCATGNRARPQHFGDGTRLSIL.

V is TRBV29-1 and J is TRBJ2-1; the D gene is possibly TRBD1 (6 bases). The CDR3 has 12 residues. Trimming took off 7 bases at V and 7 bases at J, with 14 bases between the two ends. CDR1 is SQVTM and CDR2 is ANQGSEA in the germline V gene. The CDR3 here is CSASRGQNEQFF. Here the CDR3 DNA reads TGCAGCGCTTCACGAGGACAGAATGAGCAGTTCTTC.

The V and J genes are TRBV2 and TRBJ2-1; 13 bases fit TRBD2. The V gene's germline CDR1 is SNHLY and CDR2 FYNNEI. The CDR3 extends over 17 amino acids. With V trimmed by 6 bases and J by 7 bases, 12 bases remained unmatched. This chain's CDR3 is CASRRTRLAGGLNEQFF. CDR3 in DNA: TGTGCCAGCAGGCGGACCAGACTAGCGGGAGGACTGAATGAGCAGTTCTTC.

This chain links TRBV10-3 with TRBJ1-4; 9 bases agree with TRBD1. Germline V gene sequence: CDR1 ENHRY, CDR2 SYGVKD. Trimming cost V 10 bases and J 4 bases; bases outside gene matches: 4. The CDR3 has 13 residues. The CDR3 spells CATLGQGNEKLFF. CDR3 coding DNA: TGTGCCACCCTGGGACAGGGTAATGAAAAACTGTTTTTT.

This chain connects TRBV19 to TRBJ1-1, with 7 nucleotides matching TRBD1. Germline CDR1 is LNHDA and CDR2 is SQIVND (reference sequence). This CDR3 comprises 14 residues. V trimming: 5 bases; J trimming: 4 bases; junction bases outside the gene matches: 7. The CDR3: CASSVNRGPTEAFF. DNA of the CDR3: TGTGCCAGTAGTGTAAATAGGGGGCCCACTGAAGCTTTCTTT.

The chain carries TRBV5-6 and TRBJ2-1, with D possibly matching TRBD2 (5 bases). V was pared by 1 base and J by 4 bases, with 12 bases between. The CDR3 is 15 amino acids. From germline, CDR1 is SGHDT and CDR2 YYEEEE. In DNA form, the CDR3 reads TGTGCCAGCAGCTTGTGGCTAGCCTCTTACAATGAGCAGTTCTTC. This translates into CASSLWLASYNEQFF. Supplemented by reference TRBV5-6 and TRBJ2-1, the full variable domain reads DAGVTQSPTHLIKTRGQQVTLRCSPKSGHDTVSWYQQALGQGPQFIFQYYEEEERQRGNFPDRFSGHQFPNYSSELNVNALLLGDSALYLCASSLWLASYNEQFFGPGTRLTVL.

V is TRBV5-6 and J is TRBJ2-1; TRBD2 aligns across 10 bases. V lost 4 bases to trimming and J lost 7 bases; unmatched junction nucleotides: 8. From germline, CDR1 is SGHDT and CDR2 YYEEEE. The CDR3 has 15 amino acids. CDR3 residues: CASSPSGRAGNEQFF. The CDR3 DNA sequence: TGTGCCAGCAGCCCCAGCGGGAGGGCCGGGAATGAGCAGTTCTTC.

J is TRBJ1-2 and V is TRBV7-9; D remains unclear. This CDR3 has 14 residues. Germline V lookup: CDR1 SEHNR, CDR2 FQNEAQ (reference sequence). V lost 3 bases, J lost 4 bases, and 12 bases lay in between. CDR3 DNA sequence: TGTGCCAGCAGCTTTACCCAGCAACTCTATGGCTACACCTTC. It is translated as CASSFTQQLYGYTF.

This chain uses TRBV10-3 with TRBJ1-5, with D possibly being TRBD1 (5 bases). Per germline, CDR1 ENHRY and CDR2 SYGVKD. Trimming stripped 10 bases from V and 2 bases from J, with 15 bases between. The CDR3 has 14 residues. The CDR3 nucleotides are TGTGCCAGTTGGCGGGGGGATGGCAATCAGCCCCAGCATTTT. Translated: CASWRGDGNQPQHF.

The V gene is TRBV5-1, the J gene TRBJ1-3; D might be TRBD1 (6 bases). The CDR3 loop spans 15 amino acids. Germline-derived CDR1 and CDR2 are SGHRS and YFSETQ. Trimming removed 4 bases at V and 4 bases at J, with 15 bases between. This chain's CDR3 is CASSSTGLGGNTIYF. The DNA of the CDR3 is TGCGCCAGCAGCAGCACAGGGCTGGGAGGAAACACCATATATTTT.